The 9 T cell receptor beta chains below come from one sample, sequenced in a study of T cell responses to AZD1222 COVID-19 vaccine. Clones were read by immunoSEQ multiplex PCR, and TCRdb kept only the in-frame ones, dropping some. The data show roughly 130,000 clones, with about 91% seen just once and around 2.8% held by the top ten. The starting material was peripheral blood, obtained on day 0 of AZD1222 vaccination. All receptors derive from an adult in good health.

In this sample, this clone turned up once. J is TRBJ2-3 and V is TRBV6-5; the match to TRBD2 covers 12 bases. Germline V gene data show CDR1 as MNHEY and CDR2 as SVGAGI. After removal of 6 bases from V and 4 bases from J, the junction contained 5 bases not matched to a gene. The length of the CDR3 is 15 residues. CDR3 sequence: CASRGLAGGSDTQYF. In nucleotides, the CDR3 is TGTGCCAGCAGAGGGCTAGCGGGAGGGTCAGATACGCAGTATTTT.

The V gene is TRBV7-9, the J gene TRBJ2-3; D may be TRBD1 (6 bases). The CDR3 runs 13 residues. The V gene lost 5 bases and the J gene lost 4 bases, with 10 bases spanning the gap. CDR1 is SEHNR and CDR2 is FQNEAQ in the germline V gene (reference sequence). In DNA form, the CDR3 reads TGTGCCAGCAGCAGGGGGTCGGCAGATACGCAGTATTTT. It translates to CASSRGSADTQYF.

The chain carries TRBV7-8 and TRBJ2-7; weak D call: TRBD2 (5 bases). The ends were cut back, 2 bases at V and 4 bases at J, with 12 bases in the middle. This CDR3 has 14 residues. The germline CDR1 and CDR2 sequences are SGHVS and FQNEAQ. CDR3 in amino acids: CASSLSLRLYEQYF. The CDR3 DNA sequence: TGTGCCAGCAGCTTATCCCTTCGACTATACGAGCAGTACTTC.

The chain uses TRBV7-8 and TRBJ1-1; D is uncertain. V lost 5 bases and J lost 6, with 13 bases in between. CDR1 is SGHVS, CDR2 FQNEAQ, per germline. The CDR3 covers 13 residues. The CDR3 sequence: CASSLAVFSEAFF. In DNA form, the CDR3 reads TGTGCCAGCAGCCTCGCTGTCTTCTCTGAAGCTTTCTTT.

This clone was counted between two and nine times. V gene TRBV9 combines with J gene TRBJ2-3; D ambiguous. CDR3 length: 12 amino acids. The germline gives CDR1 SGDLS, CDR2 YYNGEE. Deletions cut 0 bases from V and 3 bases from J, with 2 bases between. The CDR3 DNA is TGTGCCAGCAGCGTAGATACAGATACGCAGTATTTT. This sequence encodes CASSVDTDTQYF.

The CDR3 DNA reads TGTGCCAGCAGTTACTCCCTGTCGACGGTGAACACTGAAGCTTTCTTT. Amino acid sequence: CASSYSLSTVNTEAFF. The chain couples TRBV6-2 or TRBV6-3 to TRBJ1-1, with unresolved D. Germline CDR1 reads MNHEY; CDR2 reads SVGEGT. V was shortened by 0 bases and J by 0 bases, with 11 bases between the two germline ends. The CDR3 has 16 residues.

CDR3 loop: CSVVTGGSGRVVGTDTQYF. In DNA, the CDR3 is TGCAGCGTCGTGACTGGGGGTAGCGGGAGAGTGGTTGGCACAGATACGCAGTATTTT. This chain links TRBV29-1 with TRBJ2-3; 9 bases fit TRBD2. Trimming took 6 bases from V and 1 from J; bases not matched to a gene: 20. The CDR3 length is 19 residues. The germline CDR1 and CDR2 sequences are SQVTM and ANQGSEA.

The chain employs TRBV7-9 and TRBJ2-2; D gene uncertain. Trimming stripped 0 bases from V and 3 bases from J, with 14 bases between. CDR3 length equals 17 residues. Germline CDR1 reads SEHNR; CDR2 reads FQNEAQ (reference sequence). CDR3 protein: CASSLALRVADTGELFF. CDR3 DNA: TGTGCCAGCAGCTTAGCGCTAAGGGTTGCGGACACCGGGGAGCTGTTTTTT.

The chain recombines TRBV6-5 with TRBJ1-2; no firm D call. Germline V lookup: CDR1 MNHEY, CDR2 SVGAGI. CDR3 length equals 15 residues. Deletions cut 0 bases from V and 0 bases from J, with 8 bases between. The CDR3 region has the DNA TGTGCCAGCAGTTACTCGACGGTAGCTAACTATGGCTACACCTTC. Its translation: CASSYSTVANYGYTF.